This T cell receptor (beta chain) was identified during a study of shared clonotypes between healthy human individuals (dated by TCRdb to 2020 to 2022). With regard to the full study: The cohort included a few men and two women between 18 and 49 years of age. The study deeply sequenced blood TCR repertoires of several healthy adults to estimate repertoire size and the extent of clonotype sharing between individuals. Libraries were prepared and TCR repertoires were sequenced by different laboratories using diverse techniques, in order to increase sequencing depth and limit assay-specific biases. Each donor's leukapheresis produced roughly between roughly 0.94 and 9.5 billion PBMCs.

The donors were healthy, HIV-negative adults who had no recently reported acute infections or vaccinations. Every donor was a Caucasian adult living in Nashville, Tennessee, USA. For unsorted samples, tens of millions of PBMCs were counted and genomic DNA was extracted with the QIAamp DNA Blood Mini kit. Blood was collected by leukapheresis, and PBMCs were isolated by Ficoll-Histopaque density gradient centrifugation and then cryopreserved in liquid nitrogen vapor phase. Results the study describes overall, beyond this receptor: Based on pairwise subsampling, the degree of clonotype sharing among donors was expected to be affected by sequencing depth. The small number of donors limited the genetic and exposure-history diversity represented. Only blood was sampled, and tissue TCR repertoires likely differ from those in blood.

Using the deep immunoSEQ assay, multiplex PCR amplified TCR CDR3 regions from genomic DNA. For each cell subset, the extracted genomic DNA was distributed evenly across all wells of several immunoSEQ 96-well plates, and each plate served as one replicate. Each replicate PCR for unsorted PBMC received 300 to 350 ng genomic DNA, equal to around 30,000 T cell genomes. Ten immunoSEQ deep assay plates were used to sequence the unsorted PBMC genomic DNA. Purified libraries were measured with a Qubit 3.0 fluorometer, size-checked on a Bioanalyzer 2100, and measured again with the KAPA Library Quantification kit. Each immunoSEQ 96-well plate was sequenced on its own single-read 150-cycle Illumina NextSeq 550 flow cell. In the paper's pipeline: Because the immunoSEQ output held only junctional sequences and lacked quality scores, the filtering could not match the filtering applied to full-length reads. Sequences were annotated with PyIR, a Python wrapper for IgBLAST v1.9, and V/J genes and CDR3 were assigned using IMGT germline references. Reads were removed for weak V/J assignments (E-value above 1e-6), missing CDR3, stop codons, out-of-frame junctions, or ambiguous translated residues. V3J clonotypes were defined as sequences sharing an identical inferred V gene, J gene, and CDR3 amino acid sequence. The percentage overlap between two repertoires was calculated by dividing the number of shared unique clonotypes by the size of the smaller repertoire. Richness of each repertoire was evaluated using RTK rarefaction, the Chao1 estimator, and Recon v2.1 estimates of unobserved clonotypes. Entries here come from immuneACCESS through TCRdb and include only in-frame sequences with V and J called. Some clones fail to appear in such tables; in the studies checked, an unresolved V gene covers under half of the shortfall, and the cause of the remainder is unknown. V and J calls plus clone size are reproduced from that table; the DNA served to infer D and trimming. This sample comprises roughly 500,000 clones, about 72% of them detected only once. The ten largest make up more than 10% of the sample.

This clone has a handful of counts. Its antigen has not been determined. The sample holds no much larger clone one base away, and base qualities are not on file. Including cysteine and phenylalanine, the CDR3 has 14 amino acids. CDR3 DNA only is kept here, 42 bases in frame from base 1. The trim is 3 bases for V and 3 bases for J, with a gap of 13 bases between the germline ends. From the germline V gene, CDR1 is SGHRS and CDR2 is YFSETQ. The sequenced material came from PBMCs. The source is a woman aged 40 to 49 in good health. Some clones in this sample may be carry-over from other donors' samples. Here the chain combines TRBV5-1 and TRBJ2-7; the D gene cannot be named for sure. The bases are TGCGCCAGCAGCTCTCGCCCTCACCACTACGAGCAGTACTTC. It translates to CASSSRPHHYEQYF. Reference TRBV5-1 and TRBJ2-7 proteins supply the regions before and after the CDR3; the full variable domain is: KAGVTQTPRYLIKTRGQQVTLSCSPISGHRSVSWYQQTPGQGLQFLFEYFSETQRNKGNFPGRFSGRQFSNSRSEMNVSTLELGDSALYLCASSSRPHHYEQYFGPGTRLTVT.